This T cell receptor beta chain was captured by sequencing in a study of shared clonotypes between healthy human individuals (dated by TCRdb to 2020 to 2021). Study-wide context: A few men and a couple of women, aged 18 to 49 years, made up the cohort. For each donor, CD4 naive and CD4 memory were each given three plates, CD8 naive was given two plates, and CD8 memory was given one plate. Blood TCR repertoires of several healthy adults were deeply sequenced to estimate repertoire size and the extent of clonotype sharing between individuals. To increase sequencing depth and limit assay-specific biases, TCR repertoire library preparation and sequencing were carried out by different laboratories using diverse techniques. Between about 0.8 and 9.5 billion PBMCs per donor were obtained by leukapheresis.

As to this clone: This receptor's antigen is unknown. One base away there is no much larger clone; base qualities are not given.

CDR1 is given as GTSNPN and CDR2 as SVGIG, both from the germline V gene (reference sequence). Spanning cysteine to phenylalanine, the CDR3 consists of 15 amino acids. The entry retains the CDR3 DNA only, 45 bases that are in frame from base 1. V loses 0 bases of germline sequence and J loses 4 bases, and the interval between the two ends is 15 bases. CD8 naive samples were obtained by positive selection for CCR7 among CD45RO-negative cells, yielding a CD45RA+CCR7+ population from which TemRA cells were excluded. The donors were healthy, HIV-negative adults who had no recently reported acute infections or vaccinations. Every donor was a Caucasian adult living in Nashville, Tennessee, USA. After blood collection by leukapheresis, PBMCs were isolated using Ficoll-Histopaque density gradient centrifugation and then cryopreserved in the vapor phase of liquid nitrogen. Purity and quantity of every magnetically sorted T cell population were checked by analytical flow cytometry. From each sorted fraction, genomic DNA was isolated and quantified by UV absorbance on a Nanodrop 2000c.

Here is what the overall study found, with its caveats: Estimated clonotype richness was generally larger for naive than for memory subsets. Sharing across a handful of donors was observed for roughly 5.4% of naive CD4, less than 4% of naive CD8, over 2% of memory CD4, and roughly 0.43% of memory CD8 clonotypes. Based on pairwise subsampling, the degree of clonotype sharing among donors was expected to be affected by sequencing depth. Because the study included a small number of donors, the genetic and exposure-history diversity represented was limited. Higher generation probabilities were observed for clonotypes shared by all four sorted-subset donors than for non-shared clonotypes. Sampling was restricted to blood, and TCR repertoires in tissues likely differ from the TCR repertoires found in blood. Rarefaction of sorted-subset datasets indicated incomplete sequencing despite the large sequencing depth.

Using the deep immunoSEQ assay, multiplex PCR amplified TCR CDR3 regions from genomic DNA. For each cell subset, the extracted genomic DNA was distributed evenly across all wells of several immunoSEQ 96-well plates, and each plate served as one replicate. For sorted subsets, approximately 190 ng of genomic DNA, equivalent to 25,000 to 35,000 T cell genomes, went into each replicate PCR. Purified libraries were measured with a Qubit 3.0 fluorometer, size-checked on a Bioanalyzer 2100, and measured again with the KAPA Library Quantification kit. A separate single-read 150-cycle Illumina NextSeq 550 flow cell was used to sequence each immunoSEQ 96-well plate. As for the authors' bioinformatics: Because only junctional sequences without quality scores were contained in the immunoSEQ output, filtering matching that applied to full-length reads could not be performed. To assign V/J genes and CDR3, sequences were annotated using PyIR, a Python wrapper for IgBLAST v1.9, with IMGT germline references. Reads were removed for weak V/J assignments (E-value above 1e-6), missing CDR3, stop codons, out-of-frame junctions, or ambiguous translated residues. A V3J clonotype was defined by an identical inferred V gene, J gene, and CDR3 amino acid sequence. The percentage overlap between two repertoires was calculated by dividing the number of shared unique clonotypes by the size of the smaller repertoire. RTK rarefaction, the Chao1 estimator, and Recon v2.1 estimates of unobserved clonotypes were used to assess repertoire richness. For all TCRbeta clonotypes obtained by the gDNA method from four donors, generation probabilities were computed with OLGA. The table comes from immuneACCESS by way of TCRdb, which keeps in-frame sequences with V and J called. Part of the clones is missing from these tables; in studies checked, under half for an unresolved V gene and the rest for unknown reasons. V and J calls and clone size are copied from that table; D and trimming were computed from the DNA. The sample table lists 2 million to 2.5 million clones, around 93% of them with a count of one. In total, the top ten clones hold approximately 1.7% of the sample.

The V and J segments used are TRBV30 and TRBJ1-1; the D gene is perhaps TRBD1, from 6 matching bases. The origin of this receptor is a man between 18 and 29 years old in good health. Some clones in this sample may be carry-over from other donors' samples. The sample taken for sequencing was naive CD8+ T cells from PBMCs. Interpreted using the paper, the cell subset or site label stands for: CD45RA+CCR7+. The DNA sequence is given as TGTGCCTGGAGTGTACCGGCAGGGGCCAGCACTGAAGCTTTCTTT. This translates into CAWSVPAGASTEAFF.